This T cell receptor beta chain appears in the sequencing data of a study of T-cell reconstitution after alpha-beta-depleted transplantation in children. Broader study findings: It was newly produced T cells that mostly accounted for T-cell counts and diversity one year after transplant. Alpha-beta T cells about two months after transplant reportedly derived from several hundred expanded graft clones.

This clonotype was seen repeatedly, ten times or more. Its antigen is not identified. V shed 3 bases and J shed 9 bases, with 11 bases lying between them. Germline V CDR1 and CDR2: SGDLS, YYNGEE. The CDR3 is 12 amino acids. As it was prepared, the TCRbeta library received unique molecular identifiers. One entry per CDR3 protein, called by TCRdb with MiXCR from the PCR reads. The data show hundreds of thousands of distinct CDR3 sequences, over 7% seen once. The V and J genes are TRBV9 and TRBJ2-3; maybe TRBD2 (6 bases). The starting material was peripheral blood, obtained 360 days after TCRalphabeta/CD19-depleted stem cell transplant. The receptor comes from a female patient aged 2-10 years who had a stem cell transplant for Fanconi anemia, so the T cells may come from the graft donor. The CDR3 DNA reads TGTGCCAGCAGCGCGCGGGGTAGGACGCAGTATTTT. This codes for CASSARGRTQYF.